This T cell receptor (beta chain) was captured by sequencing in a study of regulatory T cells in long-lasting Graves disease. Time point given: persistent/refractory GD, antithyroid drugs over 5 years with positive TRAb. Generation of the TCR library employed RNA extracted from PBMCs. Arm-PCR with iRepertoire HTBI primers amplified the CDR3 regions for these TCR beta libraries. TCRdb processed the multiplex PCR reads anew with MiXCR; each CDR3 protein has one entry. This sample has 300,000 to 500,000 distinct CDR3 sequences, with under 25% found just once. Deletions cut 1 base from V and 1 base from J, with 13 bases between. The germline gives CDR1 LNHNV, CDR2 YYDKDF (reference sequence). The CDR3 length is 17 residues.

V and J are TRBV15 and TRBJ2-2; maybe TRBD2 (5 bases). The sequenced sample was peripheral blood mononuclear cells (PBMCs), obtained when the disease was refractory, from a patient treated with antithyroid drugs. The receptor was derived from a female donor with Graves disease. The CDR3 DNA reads TGTGCCACCAGCAGAGTAACGGGGTCTAAGAACACCGGGGAGCTGTTTTTT. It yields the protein CATSRVTGSKNTGELFF.